One sample yielded the 29 T cell receptor beta chains listed below, sequenced in a study of post-analysis software for immune sequencing data. Findings and limits, study-wide: With TRBV5-6, TRBV5-1 and TRBV20-1 included, roughly five TRBV segments were more frequent in patients than in controls.

Prepared TCR beta cDNA libraries contained unique molecular identifiers. Using its own MiXCR run on the PCR reads, TCRdb lists one record per CDR3 protein. The sample carries over 250,000 distinct CDR3 sequences, 36% recorded once. These receptors' targets are unknown. Source material: blood. Every receptor here comes from a girl aged 10 to 17 with multiple sclerosis.

This chain links TRBV20-1 with TRBJ1-5; TRBD1 matches 7 bases. CDR1 is DFQATT and CDR2 is SNEGSKA in the germline V gene (reference sequence). Trimming took 3 bases from V and 3 from J; bases not matched to a gene: 5. This CDR3 has 14 amino acids. The CDR3 spells CSASGDSDNQPQHF. CDR3 bases: TGCAGTGCTAGTGGGGACAGCGACAATCAGCCCCAGCATTTT.

The chain employs TRBV7-8 and TRBJ1-6; a possible D gene is TRBD1 (5 bases). Germline V gene lookup returns CDR1 SGHVS and CDR2 FQNEAQ. V lost 5 bases and J lost 18, with 32 bases in between. The CDR3 is 17 residues long. The CDR3 is CASSPRLGAPYNSPPHF. The CDR3 region has the DNA TGTGCCAGCAGCCCCCGCCTAGGGGCGCCCTATAATTCACCTCCCCACTTT. Based on the CDR3 plus reference TRBV7-8 and TRBJ1-6, the full variable domain is GAGVSQSPRYKVAKRGQDVALRCDPISGHVSLFWYQQALGQGPEFLTYFQNEAQLDKSGLPSDRFFAERPEGSVSTLKIQRTQQEDSAVYLCASSPRLGAPYNSPPHFGNGTRLTVT.

The genes are TRBV7-9 and TRBJ2-7; TRBD1 is a possible D gene (6 bases). Trimming cost V 5 bases and J 2 bases, with 13 bases left between them. Germline values: CDR1 SEHNR, CDR2 FQNEAQ (reference sequence). The CDR3 totals 14 residues. CDR3 in DNA: TGTGCCAGCAGCCCCAGGGGAAATGCCTACGAGCAGTACTTC. Translation gives CASSPRGNAYEQYF.

This clonotype was counted many times. The V call is TRBV9, the J call TRBJ2-1; the D gene is possibly TRBD1 (6 bases). V gave up 3 bases and J gave up 0 bases, with 16 bases separating them. Germline V gene sequence: CDR1 SGDLS, CDR2 YYNGEE. CDR3 length: 17 amino acids. CDR3 in DNA: TGTGCCAGCAGCGACACTACAGGGCCCGGCTCCTACAATGAGCAGTTCTTC. Its protein product is CASSDTTGPGSYNEQFF. Full variable domain (outside the CDR3, taken from reference TRBV9 and TRBJ2-1): DSGVTQTPKHLITATGQRVTLRCSPRSGDLSVYWYQQSLDQGLQFLIQYYNGEERAKGNILERFSAQQFPDLHSELNLSSLELGDSALYFCASSDTTGPGSYNEQFFGPGTRLTVL.

This clonotype came up many times. V usage is TRBV19 and J usage is TRBJ1-4; D perhaps matches TRBD1 (5 bases). Trimming took off 8 bases at V and 1 base at J, with 8 bases between the two ends. CDR1 and CDR2 (germline): LNHDA, SQIVND (reference sequence). CDR3 length equals 13 residues. The chain's CDR3 is CASLDRTNEKLFF. CDR3 coding DNA: TGTGCCAGTCTCGACAGAACTAATGAAAAACTGTTTTTT.

V and J are TRBV29-1 and TRBJ2-7; D call uncertain. The CDR3 consists of 12 residues. V lost 5 bases to trimming and J lost 2 bases, with 10 bases between them. CDR1 is SQVTM and CDR2 is ANQGSEA in the germline V gene. CDR3 protein: CSVHDGAYEQYF. In nucleotides, the CDR3 is TGCAGCGTTCACGACGGAGCCTACGAGCAGTACTTC.

The table lists this clonotype with many counts. Here the CDR3 reads CASSPSGGMVTEAFF. Written as DNA, the CDR3 is TGTGCCAGCAGCCCCTCCGGAGGGATGGTCACTGAAGCTTTCTTT. The rearrangement uses TRBV9 and TRBJ1-1; the D is unclear. CDR1 is SGDLS and CDR2 is YYNGEE in the germline V gene. The CDR3 runs to 15 residues. The V end was cut by 4 bases, the J end by 4 bases, with 17 bases between.

This clonotype was seen only once. One end of the junction is discordant with germline, which a read error may explain. The rearrangement joins TRBV6-1 to TRBJ1-1, with D maybe TRBD1 (5 bases). CDR1 is MNHNS, CDR2 SASEGT, per germline. The CDR3 totals 15 residues. The CDR3 region is CAGSVGGVMNTEAFF. The CDR3 bases are TGTGCCGGCAGTGTTGGGGGAGTCATGAACACTGAAGCTTTCTTT.

The genes are TRBV7-6 and TRBJ2-1; D is perhaps TRBD2 (6 bases). CDR1 and CDR2 from the germline V gene are SGHVS and FNYEAQ. CDR3 size: 14 residues. V lost 1 base and J 9 bases, leaving 13 bases between the germline ends. CDR3 loop: CASSLVSGDSEQFF. DNA of the CDR3: TGTGCCAGCAGCTTAGTGTCGGGAGATTCTGAGCAGTTCTTC.

Many counts were recorded for this clonotype. V and J are TRBV4-1 and TRBJ1-2; 9 bases line up with TRBD1. The CDR3 has 14 amino acids. Germline CDR1 MGHRA, CDR2 YSYEKL. Trimming took 8 bases from V and 4 from J; bases not matched to a gene: 8. CDR3 sequence reads: CASGTGSEGYGYTF. CDR3 DNA sequence: TGCGCCAGCGGGACAGGGTCGGAGGGCTATGGCTACACCTTC.

This clonotype was observed many times. This chain connects TRBV6-2 or TRBV6-3 to TRBJ1-5, with D perhaps TRBD1 (6 bases). Germline loops: CDR1 MNHEY, CDR2 SVGEGT. Trimming left V 2 bases short and J 0 bases short, with 8 bases between. This CDR3 region has 15 residues. CDR3 DNA sequence: TGTGCCAGCAGTTACGACAGGAATAGCAATCAGCCCCAGCATTTT. Its protein is CASSYDRNSNQPQHF.

About this clonotype: A much larger clone is a single base away; this may be a read error. The J gene is TRBJ1-1, the V gene TRBV20-1, with a weak D call TRBD1 (5 bases). CDR1 is DFQATT, CDR2 SNEGSKA, per germline (reference sequence). Trimming took off 4 bases at V and 1 base at J, with 16 bases between the two ends. The CDR3 contains 15 residues. The CDR3 region is CSATSWGRRNTEAFF. The CDR3 nucleotides are TGCAGTGCTACCTCCTGGGGGAGGCGGAACACTGAAGCTTTCTTT.

In the case of this clonotype: A clone one base away is much larger, so this may be a read error. This chain uses TRBV3-1 with TRBJ1-6; a weak D match, TRBD1 (5 bases). The CDR3 is 14 residues long. Germline CDR1 and CDR2: LGHDT and YNNKEL (reference sequence). CDR3 region: CATAGGTGNSPPHF. In DNA form, the CDR3 reads TGTGCCACCGCCGGGGGTACGGGTAATTCACCCCCCCACTTT.

This sequence joins TRBV20-1 and TRBJ2-1; weak D call: TRBD2 (6 bases). This CDR3 has 14 residues. In germline, CDR1 is DFQATT, CDR2 SNEGSKA (reference sequence). The V end was cut by 2 bases, the J end by 10 bases, with 18 bases between. The CDR3 is CSARSSQGRREQFF. The CDR3 bases are TGCAGTGCTAGATCTAGCCAAGGGAGGAGGGAGCAGTTCTTC.

V and J are TRBV10-2 and TRBJ1-2; D might be TRBD1 (6 bases). Between the trimmed V and J ends, which lost 8 bases and 6 bases, there was a span of 19 bases. The CDR3 runs to 14 residues. Germline V gives CDR1 WSHSY, CDR2 SAAADI. The CDR3 is CASRQAGRGDGYTF. The CDR3 DNA reads as TGCGCCAGCCGTCAAGCAGGCAGGGGAGATGGCTACACCTTC.

The chain links TRBV4-1 to TRBJ2-7; D is uncertain. Trimming took off 3 bases at V and 4 bases at J, with 16 bases between the two ends. This CDR3 comprises 15 residues. The V gene's germline CDR1 is MGHRA and CDR2 YSYEKL. The DNA of the CDR3 is TGCGCCAGCAGCCAGGGATGGGCGGTAGGGTACGAGCAGTACTTC. Residues: CASSQGWAVGYEQYF.

At least ten counts were recorded for this clonotype. The chain recombines TRBV29-1 with TRBJ2-5; D may be TRBD1 or TRBD2 (5 bases each). V gave up 7 bases and J gave up 2 bases, with 14 bases separating them. The length of the CDR3 is 13 residues. Germline V CDR1 and CDR2: SQVTM, ANQGSEA. CDR3 in DNA: TGCAGCGCGGGAAGGCAGGGTCAAGAGACCCAGTACTTC. Translating gives CSAGRQGQETQYF.

The J gene is TRBJ2-7, the V gene TRBV29-1, with D unresolved. In germline, CDR1 is SQVTM, CDR2 ANQGSEA. This CDR3 comprises 14 residues. V gave up 4 bases and J gave up 2 bases, with 15 bases separating them. The CDR3 nucleotides are TGCAGCGTTGTACTGGCCGTCGGTACCTACGAGCAGTACTTC. This codes for CSVVLAVGTYEQYF.

In this sample, this clonotype turned up many times. This chain links TRBV20-1 with TRBJ2-1, with D possibly being TRBD1 (5 bases). Germline V CDR1 and CDR2: DFQATT, SNEGSKA (reference sequence). The ends were cut back, 3 bases at V and 6 bases at J, with 15 bases in the middle. This CDR3 is built from 14 residues. In DNA form, the CDR3 reads TGCAGTGCTAGTATAAGGCCTGGGGCCAATGAGCAGTTCTTC. Its translation: CSASIRPGANEQFF.

This rearrangement joins TRBV20-1 to TRBJ2-3, with a weak D call TRBD2 (7 bases). Per the germline V gene, CDR1 is DFQATT and CDR2 is SNEGSKA (reference sequence). CDR3 length: 14 amino acids. V was shortened by 5 bases and J by 4 bases, with 16 bases between the two germline ends. In DNA form, the CDR3 reads TGCAGTGCTTCGGAGGGGGGAGGGCCAGATACGCAGTATTTT. The encoded protein is CSASEGGGPDTQYF.

This clonotype was recorded at least ten times. The rearrangement joins TRBV7-3 to TRBJ2-1; TRBD2 agrees at 8 bases. This CDR3 region has 15 residues. The germline CDR1 and CDR2 sequences are SGHTA and FQGTGA. V was pared by 5 bases and J by 3 bases, with 6 bases of the junction left unmatched. CDR3 amino acids: CASSTGTSLYNEQFF. In DNA form, the CDR3 reads TGTGCCAGCAGCACCGGGACTAGTCTCTACAATGAGCAGTTCTTC.

The table lists this clonotype with many counts. The V gene is TRBV20-1, the J gene TRBJ1-2; D is uncertain. There are 12 residues in the CDR3. In germline, CDR1 is DFQATT, CDR2 SNEGSKA (reference sequence). V was shortened by 6 bases and J by 4 bases, with 12 bases between the two germline ends. The CDR3 sequence: CSAQEILYGYTF. Here the CDR3 DNA reads TGCAGTGCGCAGGAGATTCTCTATGGCTACACCTTC.

This clonotype was picked up a small number of times. The V and J genes are TRBV12-3 or TRBV12-4 and TRBJ1-1; D possibly corresponds to TRBD1 (5 bases). The CDR3 spans 11 residues. Between the trimmed V and J ends, which lost 3 bases and 12 bases, there was a span of 11 bases. The CDR3 DNA reads TGTGCCAGCAGTTTGGGGCAGAGCACTTTCTTT. This encodes CASSLGQSTFF.

This clonotype was observed at least ten times. V and J are TRBV6-4 and TRBJ2-2, with 8 bases fitting TRBD1. Trimming cost V 4 bases and J 0 bases; bases outside gene matches: 1. The germline gives CDR1 MRHNA, CDR2 SNTAGT. The CDR3 runs 15 residues. This CDR3 is CASSGTGTNTGELFF. CDR3 nucleotides: TGTGCCAGCAGTGGGACAGGGACGAACACCGGGGAGCTGTTTTTT.

The chain combines TRBV5-5 with TRBJ1-1, with TRBD1 matching over 10 bases. This CDR3 comprises 15 residues. Germline-derived CDR1 and CDR2 are SGHKS and YYEKEE (reference sequence). The V segment lost 3 bases and the J segment 5 bases; nucleotides outside the gene matches: 7. The DNA for the CDR3 is TGTGCCAGCAGCTGGGGGACAGGGGCATGGACTGAAGCTTTCTTT. Its translation is CASSWGTGAWTEAFF. Looking up the rest from reference TRBV5-5 and TRBJ1-1 gives the full variable domain: DAGVTQSPTHLIKTRGQQVTLRCSPISGHKSVSWYQQVLGQGPQFIFQYYEKEERGRGNFPDRFSARQFPNYSSELNVNALLLGDSALYLCASSWGTGAWTEAFFGQGTRLTVV.

This clonotype was recorded once. The chain is built from TRBV21-1 and TRBJ2-4. TRBV21-1 is a pseudogene. CDR3 length equals 14 residues. The CDR3 reads CASSKAEDRNIRYF. The CDR3 region has the DNA TGTGCCAGCAGCAAAGCCGAGGACCGGAACATTCGGTACTTC.

This clonotype has a count of ten or more. This chain links TRBV4-1 with TRBJ2-3; unclear D gene. V was shortened by 0 bases and J by 6 bases, with 10 bases between the two germline ends. Germline CDR1 and CDR2: MGHRA and YSYEKL. The CDR3 is made up of 14 amino acids. The CDR3 region has the DNA TGCGCCAGCAGCCAAGATGACGCGAGTGATACGCAGTATTTT. Its translation: CASSQDDASDTQYF.

The gene calls are TRBV7-2 and TRBJ1-6; TRBD1 might be the D (6 bases). The CDR3 is 12 residues long. The V end lost 6 bases, the J end lost 16 bases, and 16 bases lay between the germline ends. The germline V gene encodes CDR1 SGHTA and CDR2 FQGNSA. The CDR3 sequence is CASSPFQGPLHF. In nucleotides, the CDR3 is TGTGCCAGCAGTCCTTTCCAGGGGCCTCTCCACTTT.

V gene TRBV30 combines with J gene TRBJ2-1; 7 nucleotides agree with TRBD2. Germline V gene lookup returns CDR1 GTSNPN and CDR2 SVGIG (reference sequence). J gave up 0 bases and V 4 bases, and 6 bases lay outside the gene matches. The CDR3 consists of 15 residues. CDR3 loop: CAWNGEGGSYNEQFF. CDR3 nucleotides: TGTGCCTGGAATGGGGAGGGAGGCTCCTACAATGAGCAGTTCTTC.